The 15 T cell receptor beta chains in this list originate from one sample, sequenced in a study of cytomegalovirus exposure and HLA in healthy donors. A multiplex PCR was run with 60 Vbeta primers and 13 Jbeta primers. Assay: immunoSEQ multiplex PCR; the TCRdb copy retains only in-frame clones and omits some. The sample has over 80,000 clones, and its top ten clones hold 5.5%. Sequencing was performed on PBMCs. These receptors all come from a girl under 18 in good health and CMV-seropositive.

The rearrangement uses TRBV25-1 and TRBJ2-2, with D uncertain. The V end was cut by 11 bases, the J end by 3 bases, with 10 bases between. The CDR3 spans 12 residues. In germline, CDR1 is MGHDK, CDR2 SYGVNS. CDR3 in amino acids: CAARRDTGELFF. The CDR3 DNA reads as TGTGCCGCCCGCCGCGACACCGGGGAGCTGTTTTTT.

With respect to this clone: The same CDR3 also results from other DNA sequences found in this sample. This chain links TRBV29-1 with TRBJ2-6; D is possibly TRBD1 (5 bases). CDR3 length equals 16 residues. Trimming left V 4 bases short and J 1 base short, with 14 bases between. The germline V gene has CDR1 SQVTM and CDR2 ANQGSEA. The CDR3 loop reads CSVVGPNPSGANVLTF. The CDR3 region has the DNA TGCAGCGTTGTGGGGCCGAATCCATCTGGGGCCAACGTCCTGACTTTC.

The V and J genes are TRBV19 and TRBJ2-1, with TRBD1 matching over 9 bases. Germline CDR1 LNHDA, CDR2 SQIVND (reference sequence). V was clipped by 5 bases and J by 2 bases; unmatched bases: 7. The CDR3 is 16 amino acids. Here the CDR3 reads CASSPDDRGTYNEQFF. The DNA for the CDR3 is TGTGCCAGTAGTCCGGACGACAGGGGGACCTACAATGAGCAGTTCTTC.

This chain connects TRBV6-1 to TRBJ1-2; D possibly corresponds to TRBD1 (5 bases). There are 12 residues in the CDR3. Germline V gene data show CDR1 as MNHNS and CDR2 as SASEGT. The germline V and J ends were trimmed by 9 bases and 4 bases, with 12 bases remaining between them. CDR3 coding DNA: TGTGCCAGGGGGGAGGAGTCCTATGGCTACACCTTC. Translating gives CARGEESYGYTF.

This chain links TRBV27 with TRBJ2-7; 7 bases map to TRBD1. CDR3 length: 13 amino acids. V shed 5 bases, J shed 3 bases, and the junction held 4 bases outside the gene matches. CDR1 is MNHEY, CDR2 SMNVEV, per germline (reference sequence). The CDR3 sequence is CASSRTGDYEQYF. The CDR3 DNA reads as TGTGCCAGCAGTCGCACAGGGGACTACGAGCAGTACTTC.

This rearrangement joins TRBV5-5 to TRBJ2-7, with TRBD2 identical over 8 bases. The germline gives CDR1 SGHKS, CDR2 YYEKEE (reference sequence). J was trimmed by 3 bases and V by 7 bases; bases with no gene match: 9. The CDR3 consists of 14 residues. For the CDR3, the DNA is TGTGCCAGCCAAATGAAAGCGGGGGACTACGAGCAGTACGTC. Its translation is CASQMKAGDYEQYV.

The rearrangement joins TRBV30 to TRBJ2-5; D may be TRBD1 (5 bases). This CDR3 has 12 residues. Germline V CDR1 and CDR2: GTSNPN, SVGIG (reference sequence). V was shortened by 0 bases and J by 14 bases, with 16 bases between the two germline ends. In DNA form, the CDR3 reads TGTGCCTGGAGTGTCAATGGGCAGGGTAACTACTTC. This codes for CAWSVNGQGNYF.

This chain joins TRBV9 and TRBJ2-1, with D hard to call. V shed 4 bases and J shed 4 bases, with 15 bases lying between them. The CDR3 covers 15 residues. CDR1 and CDR2 (germline): SGDLS, YYNGEE. The CDR3 nucleotides are TGTGCCAGCAGCCTTAGAATGCTGCCTTACAATGAGCAGTTCTTC. Translation: CASSLRMLPYNEQFF.

V gene TRBV25-1 combines with J gene TRBJ1-2, with D hard to call. The ends were cut back, 6 bases at V and 3 bases at J, with 14 bases in the middle. This CDR3 has 14 amino acids. Per the germline V gene, CDR1 is MGHDK and CDR2 is SYGVNS. This chain's CDR3 is CASSPPDLDYGYTF. The DNA for the CDR3 is TGTGCCAGCAGCCCCCCCGATCTAGACTATGGCTACACCTTC.

This chain uses TRBV7-9 with TRBJ2-2, with TRBD1 matching 9 bases. In germline, CDR1 is SEHNR, CDR2 FQNEAQ (reference sequence). The CDR3 has 16 residues. V lost 4 bases and J lost 8; bases outside the gene matches: 11. CDR3: CASSSTTGQGWGELFF. For the CDR3, the DNA is TGTGCCAGCAGCTCGACGACGGGACAGGGATGGGGGGAGCTGTTTTTT.

The rearrangement uses TRBV7-9 and TRBJ1-2; D might be TRBD1 (5 bases). The V gene lost 0 bases and the J gene lost 0 bases, with 11 bases spanning the gap. Per the germline V gene, CDR1 is SEHNR and CDR2 is FQNEAQ (reference sequence). The CDR3 runs 16 residues. CDR3 sequence reads: CASSLAPDSANYGYTF. CDR3 bases: TGTGCCAGCAGCTTAGCGCCAGACAGCGCTAACTATGGCTACACCTTC.

V is TRBV5-1 and J is TRBJ1-5, with D uncertain. Germline V lookup: CDR1 SGHRS, CDR2 YFSETQ. Trimming pared 0 bases from V and 0 bases from J, leaving 10 bases between. The CDR3 covers 16 residues. This chain's CDR3 is CASSLGADYSNQPQHF. The CDR3, as DNA: TGCGCCAGCAGCTTGGGGGCAGACTATAGCAATCAGCCCCAGCATTTT.

The chain employs TRBV7-6 and TRBJ2-5; 7 bases agree with TRBD1. V dropped 5 bases and J dropped 1; count of bases not matched to a gene: 7. The CDR3 sequence is 15 residues long. The V gene's germline CDR1 is SGHVS and CDR2 FNYEAQ. The CDR3 spells CASSLSGTVQETQYF. The CDR3 nucleotides are TGTGCCAGCAGCCTTTCTGGGACAGTCCAAGAGACCCAGTACTTC.

The CDR3 DNA sequence: TGTGCCAGCAGTGAAGCTTGGCAGGCCGGGACCCAGTACTTC. Amino acid sequence: CASSEAWQAGTQYF. V is TRBV6-1 and J is TRBJ2-5; D is ambiguous. Trimming pared 0 bases from V and 7 bases from J, leaving 12 bases between. CDR1 MNHNS and CDR2 SASEGT come from the germline V gene. There are 14 residues in the CDR3.

V usage is TRBV14 and J usage is TRBJ2-4; 11 bases are a match to TRBD2. The CDR3 runs 21 residues. Germline CDR1 reads SGHDN; CDR2 reads FVKESK. J lost 1 base, V lost 2 bases, and 16 bases had no gene match. The CDR3 DNA follows: TGTGCCAGCAGCCAAAGGCCTAGCGGGGGGCCCCTTGATCCGGCCAAAAACATTCAGTACTTC. It specifies CASSQRPSGGPLDPAKNIQYF.